This T cell receptor beta chain comes out of a study of technical replicates of blood from a handful of donors. Germline V gives CDR1 WSHSY, CDR2 SAAADI. The CDR3 has 13 amino acids. V shed 6 bases and J shed 3 bases, with 12 bases lying between them. This table comes from immunoSEQ multiplex PCR, and its TCRdb copy is limited to in-frame clones, with some not included. Found here are over 70,000 clones, roughly 94% of them singletons; the top ten hold roughly 0.34%. V and J are TRBV10-2 and TRBJ2-7; possible D gene TRBD2, 6 bases. The sequence derives from a human donor in good health. Sequencing was carried out using T cells isolated from PBMCs. CDR3 in amino acids: CASSSLASYEQYF. As DNA, the CDR3 is TGCGCCAGCAGCTCTCTAGCGAGCTACGAGCAGTACTTC.